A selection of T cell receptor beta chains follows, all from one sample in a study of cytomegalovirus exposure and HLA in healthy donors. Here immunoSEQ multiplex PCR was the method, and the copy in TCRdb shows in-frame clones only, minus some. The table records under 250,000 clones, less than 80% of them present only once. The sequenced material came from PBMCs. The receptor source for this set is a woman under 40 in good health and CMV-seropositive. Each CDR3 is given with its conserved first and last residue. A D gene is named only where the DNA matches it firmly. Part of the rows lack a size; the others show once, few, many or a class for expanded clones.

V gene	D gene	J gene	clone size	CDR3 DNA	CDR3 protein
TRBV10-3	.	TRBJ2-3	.	TGTGCCACGTTGACAGGAGGAACAGATACGCAGTATTTT	CATLTGGTDTQYF
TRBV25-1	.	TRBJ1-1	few	TGTGCCAGCAGTGAGAACCGACTTGAAGCTTTCTTT	CASSENRLEAFF
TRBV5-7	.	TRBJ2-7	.	TGTGCCAGCAGCTCTTCGCAAGAGAGCTCCTACGAGCAGTACTTC	CASSSSQESSYEQYF
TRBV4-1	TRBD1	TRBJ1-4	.	TGCGCCAGCAGCCAAGGGGACAGGGAGAATGAAAAACTGTTTTTT	CASSQGDRENEKLFF
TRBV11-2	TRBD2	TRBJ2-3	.	TGTGCCAGCAGCTTAGGGTCTAGCGGGAACTCAGATACGCAGTATTTT	CASSLGSSGNSDTQYF
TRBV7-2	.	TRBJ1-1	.	TGTGCCAGCAGCTTAGGGCAGGGAACTGAAGCTTTCTTT	CASSLGQGTEAFF
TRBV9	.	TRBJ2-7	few	TGTGCCAGCAGCCGTAGTGGCGGACTACAATACGAGCAGTACTTC	CASSRSGGLQYEQYF
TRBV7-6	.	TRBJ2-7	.	TGTGCCAGCAGCTCGGGTCTCGGGAAGGAGCAGTACTTC	CASSSGLGKEQYF
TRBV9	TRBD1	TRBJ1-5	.	TGTGCCAGCAGCGCAGGGGGAATTCAGCCCCAGCATTTT	CASSAGGIQPQHF
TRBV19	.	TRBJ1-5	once	TGTGCCAGTAGTATAGAAGGGGCGGATCAGCCCCAGCATTTT	CASSIEGADQPQHF
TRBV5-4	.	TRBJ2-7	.	TGTGCCAGCAGCTTGGCGTCCAGGGGAAGATACGAGCAGTACTTC	CASSLASRGRYEQYF
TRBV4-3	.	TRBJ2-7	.	TGCGCCAGCAGCCAAGTCAGGGGGGCGCGGGAGCAGTACTTC	CASSQVRGAREQYF
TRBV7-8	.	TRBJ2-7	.	TGTGCCAGCAGCTTATATCCCTACGAGCAGTACTTC	CASSLYPYEQYF
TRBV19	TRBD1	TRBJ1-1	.	TGTGCCAGTAGTCGCTGGGACAGCCCCATGAACACTGAAGCTTTCTTT	CASSRWDSPMNTEAFF
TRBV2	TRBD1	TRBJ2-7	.	TGTGCTAAAGGGGGCAGGCCCTACGAGCAGTACTTC	CAKGGRPYEQYF
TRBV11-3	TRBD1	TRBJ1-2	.	TGTGCCAGCAGCCCCTCAAAGGGACAGGGGGCTTTTGGTTATGGCTACACCTTC	CASSPSKGQGAFGYGYTF
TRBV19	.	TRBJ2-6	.	TGTGCCAGTAGTATCAGCAGGGGCTCTGGGGCCAACGTCCTGACTTTC	CASSISRGSGANVLTF
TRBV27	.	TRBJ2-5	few	TGTGCCAGCAGTCCCAACAGGGTAATGGAGACCCAGTACTTC	CASSPNRVMETQYF
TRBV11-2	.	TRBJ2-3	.	TGTGCCAGCAGCTTAGGTAGTGGCGGCGAAACCACAGATACGCAGTATTTT	CASSLGSGGETTDTQYF
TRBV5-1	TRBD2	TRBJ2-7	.	TGCGCCAGCTCCTCCTCCGCGCTAGCGGGATTCGAGCAGTACTTC	CASSSSALAGFEQYF
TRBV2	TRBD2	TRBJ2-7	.	TGTGCCAGCAGTGATACTAGCGTTTCCTACGAGCAGTACTTC	CASSDTSVSYEQYF
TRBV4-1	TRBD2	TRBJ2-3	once	TGCGCCAGCAGGGGGCTAGCGGGGGGGCAGTTGGGGGCAGATACGCAGTATTTT	CASRGLAGGQLGADTQYF
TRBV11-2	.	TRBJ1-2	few	TGTGCCAGCAGCTTATTAGGAGGGTATGGCTACACCTTC	CASSLLGGYGYTF
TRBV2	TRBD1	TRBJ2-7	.	TGTGCCAGCAGTGAAGGGGGGACAGGAACCTACGAGCAGTACTTC	CASSEGGTGTYEQYF
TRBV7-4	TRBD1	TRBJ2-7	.	TGTGCCAGCAGCTGCTACAGGGGGAGGAACGAGCAGTACTTC	CASSCYRGRNEQYF
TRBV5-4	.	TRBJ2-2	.	TGTGCCAGCAGCTTGTTGGGCTATCGGGGTAGCACCGGGGAGCTGTTTTTT	CASSLLGYRGSTGELFF